This is a list of T cell receptor beta chains from one sample in a study of regulatory T cells in long-lasting Graves disease. TCRdb re-called the multiplex PCR reads with MiXCR, one entry per CDR3 protein. The sample includes a few hundred thousand distinct CDR3 sequences, roughly a fifth of them seen just once. Sequencing was performed on peripheral blood mononuclear cells (PBMCs), taken when the disease was refractory, from a patient treated with antithyroid drugs. These receptors all come from a female donor with Graves disease. The CDR3 runs from the conserved cysteine through the conserved F or W. A D gene is named only where the DNA matches it firmly. The size field is filled for only some rows; it gives once, few, many or a size class.

clone size,V gene,D gene,CDR3 length,J gene,CDR3 protein,CDR3 DNA
few,TRBV28,-,15,TRBJ2-3,CASSKTGLVRDTQYF,TGTGCCAGCAGTAAGACAGGCCTCGTTAGGGATACGCAGTATTTT
many,TRBV2,TRBD1,15,TRBJ1-5,CASSAWTGSNQPQHF,TGTGCCAGCAGTGCTTGGACAGGGAGCAATCAGCCCCAGCATTTT
many,TRBV11-2,-,14,TRBJ1-1,CASSPDIPNTEAFF,TGTGCCAGCAGCCCCGACATACCGAACACTGAAGCTTTCTTT
few,TRBV6-1,-,16,TRBJ1-4,CASSRPRMGRNEKLFF,TGTGCCAGCAGTCGTCCCCGTATGGGGCGGAATGAAAAACTGTTTTTT
many,TRBV12-3/TRBV12-4,TRBD1,14,TRBJ2-7,CASSLMDRGHEQYF,TGTGCCAGCAGTTTGATGGACAGGGGTCACGAGCAGTACTTC
many,TRBV28,TRBD1,13,TRBJ1-2,CATTGEVGYGYTF,TGTGCCACGACAGGGGAAGTCGGCTATGGCTACACCTTC
-,TRBV7-9,-,14,TRBJ2-5,CASSPGSAQETQYF,TGTGCCAGCAGCCCCGGGTCGGCTCAAGAGACCCAGTACTTC
few,TRBV20-1,-,13,TRBJ2-7,CSASSFGFYEQYF,TGCAGTGCTAGTTCTTTTGGGTTCTACGAGCAGTACTTC
-,TRBV5-1,-,13,TRBJ2-7,CASSLGANYEQYF,TGCGCCAGCAGCTTGGGTGCGAACTACGAGCAGTACTTC
many,TRBV6-1,-,14,TRBJ2-3,CASNPGTSTDTQYF,TGTGCCAGCAACCCAGGGACTAGCACAGATACGCAGTATTTT
many,TRBV3-1,TRBD1,14,TRBJ1-1,CASSQYTGDTEAFF,TGTGCCAGCAGCCAATATACAGGGGACACTGAAGCTTTCTTT
-,TRBV28,-,17,TRBJ1-5,CASSFVAGARGNQPQHF,TGTGCCAGCAGTTTTGTCGCGGGGGCGCGAGGCAATCAGCCCCAGCATTTT
few,TRBV6-1,TRBD1,16,TRBJ1-3,CASSIYGTDSGNTIYF,TGTGCCAGCAGTATCTACGGGACAGACTCTGGAAACACCATATATTTT
-,TRBV19,-,15,TRBJ2-2,CASSMSGSGTGELFF,TGTGCCAGTAGTATGTCCGGGAGTGGGACCGGGGAGCTGTTTTTT
-,TRBV28,-,20,TRBJ2-5,CACSLIAQVVGQGIGETQYF,TGTGCCTGCAGTTTGATTGCCCAGGTAGTGGGTCAGGGAATCGGGGAGACCCAGTACTTC
many,TRBV2,-,16,TRBJ1-4,CASSVRLMEAHEKLFF,TGTGCCAGCAGTGTGAGGTTAATGGAGGCGCATGAAAAACTGTTTTTT
-,TRBV4-1,-,12,TRBJ2-7,CASSPTGDEQYF,TGCGCCAGCAGCCCGACCGGGGACGAGCAGTACTTC
many,TRBV2,-,16,TRBJ2-4,CASSKDGDGDKNIQYF,TGTGCCAGCAGTAAAGACGGCGACGGAGACAAAAACATTCAGTACTTC
-,TRBV7-9,TRBD2,17,TRBJ2-1,CASSKGTSGNRDNEQFF,TGTGCCAGCAGCAAGGGGACTAGCGGGAACCGTGACAATGAGCAGTTCTTC
many,TRBV27,TRBD2,14,TRBJ2-7,CASSLAGLSYEQYF,TGTGCCAGCAGCTTAGCGGGACTCTCCTACGAGCAGTACTTC
many,TRBV24-1,-,11,TRBJ2-7,CATGHGYEQYF,TGTGCCACCGGGCATGGGTACGAGCAGTACTTC
many,TRBV7-3,-,14,TRBJ2-2,CASSTGHSTGELFF,TGTGCCAGCAGCACGGGACACTCCACCGGGGAGCTGTTTTTT
many,TRBV4-2,-,14,TRBJ2-5,CASSLKRGKETQYF,TGTGCCAGCAGCTTGAAGAGGGGGAAGGAGACCCAGTACTTC
many,TRBV29-1,TRBD1,14,TRBJ2-5,CSVGDRGGGETQYF,TGCAGCGTTGGAGACAGGGGTGGGGGGGAGACCCAGTACTTC
-,TRBV4-1,-,15,TRBJ2-7,CASSQGSARSNEQYF,TGCGCCAGCAGCCAAGGGTCGGCTAGGTCCAACGAGCAGTACTTC
few,TRBV5-6,TRBD1,15,TRBJ1-2,CASSLKDRTYYGYTF,TGTGCCAGCAGCTTAAAGGACAGGACCTACTATGGCTACACCTTC
few,TRBV5-1,TRBD2,17,TRBJ2-2,CASSRTSGTTNTGELFF,TGCGCCAGCAGCAGGACTAGCGGGACCACGAACACCGGGGAGCTGTTTTTT
-,TRBV2,TRBD1,15,TRBJ1-4,CASSGTGGYNEKLFF,TGTGCCAGCAGTGGAACAGGGGGGTATAATGAAAAACTGTTTTTT
many,TRBV28,-,12,TRBJ2-7,CASRPRGAEQYF,TGTGCCAGCAGGCCACGTGGGGCGGAGCAGTACTTC
many,TRBV7-3,-,15,TRBJ2-2,CASSYRTLNTGELFF,TGTGCCAGCAGCTATCGGACTTTGAACACCGGGGAGCTGTTTTTT
many,TRBV15,-,17,TRBJ2-4,CATSGRTDHLAKNIQYF,TGTGCCACCAGCGGACGGACCGACCATCTAGCCAAAAACATTCAGTACTTC
many,TRBV2,-,13,TRBJ2-7,CASSPEGAYEQYF,TGTGCCAGCAGCCCGGAGGGGGCCTACGAGCAGTACTTC
-,TRBV19,-,14,TRBJ2-7,CASSSQRGPYEQYF,TGTGCCAGTAGTTCCCAAAGGGGACCCTACGAGCAGTACTTC
many,TRBV20-1,-,12,TRBJ1-2,CSARDDLYGYTF,TGCAGTGCTAGAGATGACCTCTATGGCTACACCTTC
many,TRBV3-1,-,13,TRBJ1-4,CASSQDSGTELFF,TGTGCCAGCAGCCAAGATAGTGGAACAGAACTGTTTTTT
-,TRBV20-1,-,19,TRBJ2-1,CSARVGGTEYPSSYNEQFF,TGCAGTGCTAGAGTGGGCGGGACGGAGTATCCGAGCTCCTACAATGAGCAGTTCTTC
few,TRBV3-1,-,14,TRBJ1-1,CASSRWDGDTEAFF,TGTGCCAGCAGCCGATGGGACGGTGACACTGAAGCTTTCTTT
-,TRBV29-1,-,11,TRBJ2-4,CSVRVQNIQYF,TGCAGCGTTCGAGTTCAAAACATTCAGTACTTC
many,TRBV15,-,13,TRBJ2-2,CATSRGDTGELFF,TGTGCCACCAGCAGAGGGGACACCGGGGAGCTGTTTTTT
many,TRBV20-1,-,14,TRBJ2-5,CSASDRLGGETQYF,TGCAGTGCTAGTGATCGACTAGGTGGAGAGACCCAGTACTTC
many,TRBV15,-,13,TRBJ2-5,CATSKGPQETQYF,TGTGCCACCAGCAAGGGGCCGCAAGAGACCCAGTACTTC
many,TRBV28,-,13,TRBJ2-7,CASQLDSGFEQYF,TGTGCCAGCCAACTGGACAGCGGCTTCGAGCAGTACTTC